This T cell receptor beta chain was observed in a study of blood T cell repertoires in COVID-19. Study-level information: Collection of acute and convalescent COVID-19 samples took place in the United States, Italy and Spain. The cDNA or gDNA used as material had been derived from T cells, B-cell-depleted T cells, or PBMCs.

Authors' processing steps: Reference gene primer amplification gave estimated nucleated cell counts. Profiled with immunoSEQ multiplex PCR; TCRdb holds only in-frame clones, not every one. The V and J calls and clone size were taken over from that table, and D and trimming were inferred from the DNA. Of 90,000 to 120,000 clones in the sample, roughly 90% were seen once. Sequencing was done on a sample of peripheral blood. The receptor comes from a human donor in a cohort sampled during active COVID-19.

The CDR3 bases are TGTGCCAGCAGCCAAATTTATGGAAACACCATATATTTT. Residues: CASSQIYGNTIYF. The V gene is TRBV3-1 (or the pseudogene TRBV3-2), the J gene TRBJ1-3; D not resolved. CDR3 length: 13 amino acids. The V gene lost 2 bases and the J gene lost 3 bases, with 5 bases spanning the gap. In germline, CDR1 is LGHDT, CDR2 YNNKEL (reference sequence).